This entry describes one TCR beta chain. Its specificity is unknown. These data are taken from a study of T cell repertoires in cytomegalovirus infection. Across the whole study: Newly reported HLA-C-restricted and thoroughly characterized HLA-B-restricted CMV epitopes were employed. In public TCR beta signatures, there were indications of both CMV infection and matching HLA type.

TCRdb reprocessed the reads via MiXCR and lists one record per CDR3 protein. The sample holds 700,000 to 950,000 distinct CDR3 sequences; over 25% are singletons and the top ten take approximately 13%. The study's findings and limits: Within the response measured ex vivo, HLA-C-restricted CMV-specific TCR beta clonotypes were dominant.

Germline CDR1 reads SGHDT; CDR2 reads YYEEEE. The CDR3 spans 16 residues. V shed 4 bases and J 4 bases; nucleotides not matched to a gene: 8. This receptor was taken from a human donor in good health (CMV status not recorded). Some clones in this sample may be carry-over from other donors' samples. The chain joins TRBV5-6 to TRBJ2-3, with TRBD2 matching 11 bases. The source was cultured CD8+ T cells from PBMCs, collected from culture after CMV antigen stimulation. As DNA, the CDR3 is TGTGCCAGCAGCCCCGGGACTAGCGGTATCCCAGATACGCAGTATTTT. This gives the protein CASSPGTSGIPDTQYF.